This TCR beta chain is drawn from a study of shared clonotypes between healthy human individuals. Study in general: Participating donors consisted of two women and a few men aged 18 to 49.

Points from the study as a whole: Few donors restricted represented genetic and exposure-history diversity. Lower generation probabilities were found for non-shared clonotypes than for those shared by all four donors.

Positive CCR7 selection of CD45RO-negative cells yielded the naive CD8 cells, and terminally differentiated effector memory CD45RA+ cells were excluded. The study drew its donors from healthy HIV-negative adults without recent acute infections or vaccinations. TCRdb's copy holds only in-frame clones and misses some; the assay was immunoSEQ multiplex PCR. The table lists approximately 720,000 clones, under 95% of them singletons, with approximately 24% in the top ten. A word on this clone: The antigen is undetermined.

The CDR3 spans 14 residues. Germline CDR1 is LNHNV and CDR2 is YYDKDF (reference sequence). V was cut by 5 bases and J by 4 bases, with 12 bases left in between. V and J are TRBV15 and TRBJ1-5, with a weak D call TRBD1 (5 bases). The source material was naive CD8+ T cells sorted from blood. The TCR sequence derives from a man aged 30-40 years in good health. The CDR3 DNA sequence: TGTGCCACCAGCGGAGGGGTTCTTAATCAGCCCCAGCATTTT. This encodes CATSGGVLNQPQHF.